The 28 T cell receptor beta chains in this list originate from one sample, sequenced in a study of blood T cell repertoires in COVID-19. Sequencing was performed with immunoSEQ multiplex PCR; in TCRdb, only in-frame clones are kept and a portion is missing. Here the sample spans about 110,000 clones, about 79% being singletons. Sequenced input: peripheral blood. All receptors derive from a woman older than 75 with active or convalescent COVID-19.

The chain is built from TRBV27 and TRBJ1-6; no firm D call. Germline-derived CDR1 and CDR2 are MNHEY and SMNVEV (reference sequence). The CDR3 runs to 15 residues. V was clipped by 7 bases and J by 4 bases, with 14 bases between them. The CDR3 region is CASKRITTYNSPLHF. CDR3 bases: TGTGCCAGCAAGAGGATTACTACTTATAATTCACCCCTCCACTTT.

This clone was seen a handful of times. The chain uses TRBV19 and TRBJ2-7; no reliable D call. The CDR3 covers 13 residues. Germline values: CDR1 LNHDA, CDR2 SQIVND (reference sequence). The V end lost 3 bases, the J end lost 5 bases, and 11 bases lay between the germline ends. CDR3 in DNA: TGTGCCAGTAGTATCTACTCCTCTCACGAGCAGTACTTC. As protein: CASSIYSSHEQYF.

This sequence joins TRBV23-1 and TRBJ1-6; no firm D call. TRBV23-1 carries the ORF label, with uncertain function. There are 14 residues in the CDR3. Trimming pared 5 bases from V and 14 bases from J, leaving 19 bases between. Here the CDR3 DNA reads TGCGCCAGCAGTGGCGGGAGGTCGGCTACGGCCCTCCACTTT. Translated: CASSGGRSATALHF.

The rearrangement joins TRBV9 to TRBJ2-3, with a tentative D call TRBD2 (5 bases). V lost 4 bases to trimming and J lost 0 bases, with 15 bases between them. The CDR3 is 16 residues long. CDR1 SGDLS and CDR2 YYNGEE come from the germline V gene. CDR3 in amino acids: CASSPGVWGSTDTQYF. DNA of the CDR3: TGTGCCAGCAGCCCCGGGGTTTGGGGAAGCACAGATACGCAGTATTTT.

The V and J genes are TRBV6-5 and TRBJ1-1; D remains unclear. Trimming removed 6 bases at V and 4 bases at J, with 15 bases between. From germline, CDR1 is MNHEY and CDR2 SVGAGI. This CDR3 has 14 residues. For the CDR3, the DNA is TGTGCCAGCAGGCTACAGTGGGTGAGCACTGAAGCTTTCTTT. Residues: CASRLQWVSTEAFF.

The chain carries TRBV7-2 and TRBJ1-3; D is perhaps TRBD1 (5 bases). This CDR3 has 17 residues. Trimming left V 1 base short and J 0 bases short, with 13 bases between. Germline V gene sequence: CDR1 SGHTA, CDR2 FQGNSA. The CDR3 loop reads CASSLVQGTLSGNTIYF. The CDR3 DNA follows: TGTGCCAGCAGCTTAGTCCAGGGCACCCTCTCTGGAAACACCATATATTTT. The full variable domain, in which reference TRBV7-2 and TRBJ1-3 provide the parts outside the CDR3, is GAGVSQSPSNKVTEKGKDVELRCDPISGHTALYWYRQSLGQGLEFLIYFQGNSAPDKSGLPSDRFSAERTGGSVSTLTIQRTQQEDSAVYLCASSLVQGTLSGNTIYFGEGSWLTVV.

V usage is TRBV19 and J usage is TRBJ1-1; 7 bases fit TRBD1. The CDR3 has 16 residues. Germline lookup yields CDR1 LNHDA and CDR2 SQIVND (reference sequence). With V trimmed by 5 bases and J by 0 bases, 9 bases remained unmatched. Here the CDR3 DNA reads TGTGCCAGTAGTTTCGGAGGGGGCCTGATGAACACTGAAGCTTTCTTT. Protein product: CASSFGGGLMNTEAFF.

The V call is TRBV4-2, the J call TRBJ2-7; 14 bases match TRBD2. This CDR3 has 17 amino acids. Losses at the gene ends were 3 bases for V and 3 bases for J; bases not matched to a gene: 7. Germline CDR1 is LGHNA and CDR2 is YNFKEQ. The chain's CDR3 is CASSQAFGTSGSYEQYF. CDR3 nucleotide sequence: TGTGCCAGCAGCCAGGCCTTTGGGACTAGCGGGAGCTACGAGCAGTACTTC.

The chain carries TRBV28 and TRBJ2-3, with TRBD2 matching over 9 bases. The germline CDR1 and CDR2 sequences are MDHEN and SYDVKM. The CDR3 runs 15 residues. With 6 bases clipped from V and 4 bases from J, the junction kept 8 bases outside the gene matches. CDR3 bases: TGTGCCAGCAGCTCAGCGGGAGGTTCCCCAGATACGCAGTATTTT. Its translation: CASSSAGGSPDTQYF.

The genes are TRBV7-9 and TRBJ1-5, with 9 bases that match TRBD1. The germline CDR1 and CDR2 sequences are SEHNR and FQNEAQ (reference sequence). V lost 8 bases, J lost 3 bases, and 2 bases stayed unmatched. CDR3 size: 13 residues. Here the CDR3 DNA reads TGTGCCAGCGGGACAGGGCCCAATCAGCCCCAGCATTTT. Protein product: CASGTGPNQPQHF.

The chain combines TRBV11-2 with TRBJ2-3; perhaps TRBD2 as D (6 bases). The CDR3 extends over 15 amino acids. V was trimmed by 3 bases and J by 1 base, leaving 11 bases between them. Germline CDR1 and CDR2: SGHAT and FQNNGV. CDR3: CASSLWRGRTDTQYF. For the CDR3, the DNA is TGTGCCAGCAGCTTGTGGCGGGGCCGCACAGATACGCAGTATTTT. Filled out from reference TRBV11-2 and TRBJ2-3, the complete variable domain reads EAGVAQSPRYKIIEKRQSVAFWCNPISGHATLYWYQQILGQGPKLLIQFQNNGVVDDSQLPKDRFSAERLKGVDSTLKIQPAKLEDSAVYLCASSLWRGRTDTQYFGPGTRLTVL.

The rearrangement links TRBV9 to TRBJ2-1; 9 bases are a match to TRBD1. Trimming cost V 4 bases and J 7 bases; bases outside gene matches: 15. In germline, CDR1 is SGDLS, CDR2 YYNGEE. This CDR3 has 17 residues. DNA for the CDR3: TGTGCCAGCAGCCGCCCGGGACAGGGCTTAGTAAAGAATGAGCAGTTCTTC. As protein: CASSRPGQGLVKNEQFF. Variable domain in full (rest from reference TRBV9 and TRBJ2-1): DSGVTQTPKHLITATGQRVTLRCSPRSGDLSVYWYQQSLDQGLQFLIQYYNGEERAKGNILERFSAQQFPDLHSELNLSSLELGDSALYFCASSRPGQGLVKNEQFFGPGTRLTVL.

This clone occurred once. V is TRBV9 and J is TRBJ1-1; 7 bases agree with TRBD1. Germline V gene data show CDR1 as SGDLS and CDR2 as YYNGEE. The V gene end was trimmed by 4 bases and the J gene end by 1 base; junction bases not matched to a gene: 4. This CDR3 has 14 residues. The CDR3: CASSPRTGNTEAFF. CDR3 bases: TGTGCCAGCAGCCCAAGGACAGGGAACACTGAAGCTTTCTTT.

The chain combines TRBV2 with TRBJ2-7, with TRBD2 matching 14 bases. The CDR3 length is 13 residues. V lost 8 bases to trimming and J lost 8 bases; unmatched junction nucleotides: 5. Germline V gene data show CDR1 as SNHLY and CDR2 as FYNNEI. The CDR3 spells CASAGLAGVKQYF. The CDR3 nucleotides read TGTGCCAGCGCGGGACTAGCGGGAGTAAAGCAGTACTTC.

The rearrangement links TRBV5-1 to TRBJ1-1, with 7 nucleotides matching TRBD1. Germline V gene lookup returns CDR1 SGHRS and CDR2 YFSETQ. Trimming took 3 bases from V and 0 from J; bases not matched to a gene: 2. This CDR3 is 14 amino acids long. CDR3 region: CASSWDRLNTEAFF. In nucleotides, the CDR3 is TGCGCCAGCAGCTGGGACAGACTGAACACTGAAGCTTTCTTT.

This clone was seen more than once but under ten times. The V call is TRBV10-3, the J call TRBJ2-3, with 8 bases matching TRBD1. V trimming: 4 bases; J trimming: 6 bases; junction bases outside the gene matches: 15. The CDR3 runs 17 residues. The germline gives CDR1 ENHRY, CDR2 SYGVKD. CDR3 in amino acids: CAISAMTGASDSDTQYF. DNA of the CDR3: TGTGCCATCAGTGCCATGACAGGGGCTAGTGATTCGGATACGCAGTATTTT.

V gene TRBV6-6 combines with J gene TRBJ1-2, with 10 bases lining up with TRBD1. The V segment lost 2 bases and the J segment 5 bases; nucleotides outside the gene matches: 5. The CDR3 runs to 15 residues. Per the germline V gene, CDR1 is MNHNY and CDR2 is SVGAGI (reference sequence). Here the CDR3 DNA reads TGTGCCAGCAGTTACATGACAGGGGGCGTGTATGGCTACACCTTC. Translation gives CASSYMTGGVYGYTF.

The V and J genes are TRBV15 and TRBJ1-4; D perhaps matches TRBD1 (6 bases). The CDR3 is 15 amino acids. V was cut by 5 bases and J by 5 bases, with 15 bases left in between. Germline CDR1 reads LNHNV; CDR2 reads YYDKDF (reference sequence). Here the CDR3 DNA reads TGTGCCACCAGCCCACAAGACAGGAGGAATGAAAAACTGTTTTTT. As protein: CATSPQDRRNEKLFF.

About this clone: The junction differs from germline at one of its ends, possibly a read error. The chain employs TRBV14 and TRBJ2-1; TRBD2 is a possible D gene (5 bases). The CDR3 has 14 residues. In germline, CDR1 is SGHDN, CDR2 FVKESK. CDR3 nucleotide sequence: TGTGCCAGCACCCAAGGGAGCTCCTACAATGAGCAGTTCTTC. Translating it yields CASTQGSSYNEQFF. Together with reference TRBV14 and TRBJ2-1, the CDR3 gives the full variable domain: EAGVTQFPSHSVIEKGQTVTLRCDPISGHDNLYWYRRVMGKEIKFLLHFVKESKQDESGMPNNRFLAERTGGTYSTLKVQPAELEDSGVYFCASTQGSSYNEQFFGPGTRLTVL.

The chain has TRBV6-6 and TRBJ1-1; possible D gene TRBD1, 5 bases. The V and J ends lost 8 bases and 1 base respectively, with 20 bases between them. The CDR3 length is 16 residues. Germline V CDR1 and CDR2: MNHNY, SVGAGI (reference sequence). The CDR3 DNA reads as TGTGCCAGCTCTGGGCGGGACGCGAGGCGGAACACTGAAGCTTTCTTT. It encodes CASSGRDARRNTEAFF.

This rearrangement joins TRBV4-1 to TRBJ1-5; D unresolved. Germline V gene data show CDR1 as MGHRA and CDR2 as YSYEKL. The CDR3 is 13 amino acids. V dropped 0 bases and J dropped 7 bases, with 7 bases sitting between them. This chain's CDR3 is CASSQDQNQPQHF. CDR3 nucleotide sequence: TGCGCCAGCAGCCAAGATCAGAACCAGCCCCAGCATTTT.

This chain joins TRBV27 and TRBJ2-2; 9 bases agree with TRBD1. Germline CDR1 and CDR2: MNHEY and SMNVEV (reference sequence). This CDR3 is 17 amino acids long. V gave up 5 bases and J gave up 4 bases; unmatched junction bases: 11. Here the CDR3 reads CASSIYPTGGSTGELFF. The DNA of the CDR3 is TGTGCCAGCAGTATATACCCTACAGGGGGCAGCACCGGGGAGCTGTTTTTT.

The rearrangement uses TRBV4-1 and TRBJ2-7; 7 nucleotides agree with TRBD2. V lost 1 base to trimming and J lost 0 bases; unmatched junction nucleotides: 6. Per germline, CDR1 MGHRA and CDR2 YSYEKL. The CDR3 consists of 16 residues. The CDR3 nucleotides read TGCGCCAGCAGCCAAGCCCTAGCGGCCCCCTCCTACGAGCAGTACTTC. Encoded protein: CASSQALAAPSYEQYF.

The rearrangement uses TRBV11-2 and TRBJ2-1; 7 bases map to TRBD2. Germline V lookup: CDR1 SGHAT, CDR2 FQNNGV. V dropped 6 bases and J dropped 5; count of bases not matched to a gene: 10. CDR3 size: 15 residues. The DNA of the CDR3 is TGTGCCAGCAGACCCTGGGGGGGTAACAACAATGAGCAGTTCTTC. Protein sequence: CASRPWGGNNNEQFF.

This chain joins TRBV29-1 and TRBJ2-5, with 10 bases that match TRBD2. The germline CDR1 and CDR2 sequences are SQVTM and ANQGSEA. The CDR3 loop spans 16 amino acids. V lost 5 bases, J lost 1 base, and 10 bases stayed unmatched. CDR3 region: CSVTGLASMSQETQYF. CDR3 coding DNA: TGCAGCGTTACGGGACTAGCGAGTATGTCCCAAGAGACCCAGTACTTC.

The chain carries TRBV5-6 and TRBJ2-7; 10 bases fit TRBD1. CDR3 length: 14 residues. V dropped 4 bases and J dropped 4; count of bases not matched to a gene: 5. CDR1 SGHDT and CDR2 YYEEEE come from the germline V gene. In DNA form, the CDR3 reads TGTGCCAGCAGCCTCCGGGACAGGGGTTACGAGCAGTACTTC. It encodes CASSLRDRGYEQYF.

This rearrangement joins TRBV28 to TRBJ1-2, with 7 bases fitting TRBD1. The CDR3 is 12 residues long. V was pared by 1 base and J by 14 bases, with 7 bases of the junction left unmatched. From germline, CDR1 is MDHEN and CDR2 SYDVKM. The CDR3 is CASSLLRDRPTF. The CDR3 DNA reads as TGTGCCAGCAGTTTATTGAGGGACAGACCAACCTTC.

This chain uses TRBV5-1 with TRBJ2-5; 7 bases are a match to TRBD1. Unmatched junction bases numbered 13, after V lost 0 bases and J lost 5 bases. The CDR3 covers 17 residues. The germline CDR1 and CDR2 sequences are SGHRS and YFSETQ. CDR3 residues: CASSLVVTGLNWETQYF. The CDR3 DNA is TGCGCCAGCAGCTTGGTAGTGACAGGGCTTAACTGGGAGACCCAGTACTTC.